This TCR beta chain was obtained from a study of T cell responses to AZD1222 COVID-19 vaccine (dated by TCRdb to about 2021). Concerning the study at large: TCR sequencing covered some 250 trial participants: 200 to 220 given two doses of AZD1222 and 26 given two doses of MenACWY control vaccine. Trial participants were enrolled by age into 18-55, 56-69 and 70-plus year subgroups, with roughly 150, 30 and 60 TCR-sequenced participants respectively. Points the paper makes about the study in general: The whole spike protein was spanned by vaccine-associated CD4 TCRs, and dominant responses were seen in regions 160-218 and 743-854. Epitopes outside the regions mutated in the B.1.351 and B.1.1.7 variants were reportedly recognized by nearly half of the unique spike-specific TCRs. Because no samples from the day 14 peak response were available, repertoires could be characterized only after the peak T cell response. Participants were mostly white British, with more females than males. The authors suggested clonal diversity may have been underestimated. After two AZD1222 doses, both the breadth and the depth of spike-specific TCRs were significantly higher than at day 0 and than in MenACWY recipients. In the small 56-69-year group, the increase in depth fell short of significance, most likely because of low power. Only five or six AZD1222 recipients were SARS-CoV-2 seropositive at baseline, limiting conclusions about previously exposed vaccinees.

Taken from the germline V gene, the CDR1 and CDR2 loops are SNHLY and FYNNEI. V is cut by 4 bases and J by 3 bases, and the space between the germline ends is 4 bases. From cysteine to phenylalanine, the CDR3 is 12 amino acids long. The CDR3 DNA has 36 bases and is translated from base 1. Explained via the paper, the time point label denotes: about 28 days (+/-7) after the second vaccine dose. AZD1222 recipients given second doses at about 4 weeks or at about 12 weeks were pooled, since spike-specific TCR depth and breadth were not found to differ between the two schedules. Samples from vaccinated people were obtained from the UK trials COV001 and COV002, which included a single-blind randomized controlled phase 2/3 trial of AZD1222 (ChAdOx1 nCoV-19) in healthy adults. For TCRbeta chain sequencing, PBMC samples from trial participants were taken at day 0 and at day 28 after the second dose. The CDR3 regions of human TCRbeta chains were subjected to immunosequencing. The study's processing was this. TCRs in the repertoires were compared against a reference library of SARS-CoV-2-specific TCRs that had been generated with the MIRA antigen-specificity platform. Breadth meant the fraction of unique TCRs that were SARS-CoV-2-associated, whereas depth meant the fraction of total T cells that were SARS-CoV-2-associated. Each spike-specific TCR was assigned to its reactive spike region and to a CD4 or CD8 class using the MIRA data. Log10-transformed breadth and depth values were compared by one-way ANOVA with Sidak's multiple comparisons tests. This immuneACCESS table, as held by TCRdb, lists in-frame sequences with V and J called but not all clones. Of the missing ones, under half trace to an unresolved V gene in checked studies; the others have no known cause. Clone size and the V and J calls come from that table; the DNA yielded D and trimming. For this sample there are 65,000 to 70,000 clones; 83% appear just once. Around a quarter of the sample is taken by the ten largest.

In this sample, this clone turned up once. The antigen it binds to is not known. One base away there is no much larger clone; base qualities are not given. This specimen was peripheral blood, taken 28 days after the second AZD1222 dose. The sequence was obtained from an adult who received the AZD1222 COVID-19 vaccine. The V gene is TRBV2 and the J gene is TRBJ1-5, with the D gene not clear enough to name. The CDR3 protein is CASSGVNQPQHF. The DNA sequence is TGTGCCAGCAGTGGGGTCAATCAGCCCCAGCATTTT.